This T cell receptor (beta chain) was recovered during a study of shared clonotypes between healthy human individuals. In regard to this clone: Its antigen is not known. Compared with germline, one end of the junction differs, possibly owing to a read error.

In the source study's methods: ImmunoSEQ only sent back junction sequences with no quality scores, so filtering was done differently. This table comes from immunoSEQ multiplex PCR, and its TCRdb copy is limited to in-frame clones, with some not included. V, J and clone size are those of that table, while D and trimming were read from the DNA. The table records over 700,000 clones, around 77% of them present only once. The CDR3 totals 14 residues. CDR1 is ENHRY, CDR2 SYGVKD, per germline. Study-level points and caveats: Compared with memory subsets, naive subsets generally had larger estimated richness.

The TCR comes from a woman under 40 in good health. The V and J genes are TRBV10-3 and TRBJ2-7, with D perhaps matching TRBD1 (5 bases). Sequencing was carried out using memory CD4+ T cells sorted from blood. The subset is: CD45RA-negative fraction. The DNA for the CDR3 is TGTGCCATCAGTGAGGCAGGACAAACCTACGGGCAGTACTTC. It translates to CAISEAGQTYGQYF.